This TCR beta chain was profiled in a study of memory CD4+ T cells and cytomegalovirus serostatus. Background on the study: Donors were healthy Belgian adults, 10 or so CMV seropositive and about 24 seronegative. Overall study results and limits: A US-trained random forest predicted CMV serostatus with median AUC around 0.91.

The sort gate was single viable CD3+CD4+CD8-CD45RO+ cells for memory CD4+ T cells. Serum IgG to CMV pp150, pp28, p38 and p52 defined serostatus. Concerning this clone: Its antigen is unknown.

Looked up from germline, CDR1 is LNHDA and CDR2 is SQIVND (reference sequence). V was pared by 4 bases and J by 0 bases, with 25 bases between. The CDR3 totals 20 residues. Libraries were prepared by immunoSEQ multiplex PCR; TCRdb keeps only in-frame clonotypes and omits some of them. The profile shows about 73,000 clones, 75% to 85% of them singletons. The sample comprised memory CD4+ T cells from blood. The V gene is TRBV19, the J gene TRBJ2-4; a weak D match, TRBD1 (6 bases). The receptor's source is an adult in good health and CMV-seropositive. CDR3 sequence (DNA): TGTGCCAGTAGTACCCGCCGGGACAACAGAGGTGTCTTAGCCAAAAACATTCAGTACTTC. It specifies CASSTRRDNRGVLAKNIQYF.